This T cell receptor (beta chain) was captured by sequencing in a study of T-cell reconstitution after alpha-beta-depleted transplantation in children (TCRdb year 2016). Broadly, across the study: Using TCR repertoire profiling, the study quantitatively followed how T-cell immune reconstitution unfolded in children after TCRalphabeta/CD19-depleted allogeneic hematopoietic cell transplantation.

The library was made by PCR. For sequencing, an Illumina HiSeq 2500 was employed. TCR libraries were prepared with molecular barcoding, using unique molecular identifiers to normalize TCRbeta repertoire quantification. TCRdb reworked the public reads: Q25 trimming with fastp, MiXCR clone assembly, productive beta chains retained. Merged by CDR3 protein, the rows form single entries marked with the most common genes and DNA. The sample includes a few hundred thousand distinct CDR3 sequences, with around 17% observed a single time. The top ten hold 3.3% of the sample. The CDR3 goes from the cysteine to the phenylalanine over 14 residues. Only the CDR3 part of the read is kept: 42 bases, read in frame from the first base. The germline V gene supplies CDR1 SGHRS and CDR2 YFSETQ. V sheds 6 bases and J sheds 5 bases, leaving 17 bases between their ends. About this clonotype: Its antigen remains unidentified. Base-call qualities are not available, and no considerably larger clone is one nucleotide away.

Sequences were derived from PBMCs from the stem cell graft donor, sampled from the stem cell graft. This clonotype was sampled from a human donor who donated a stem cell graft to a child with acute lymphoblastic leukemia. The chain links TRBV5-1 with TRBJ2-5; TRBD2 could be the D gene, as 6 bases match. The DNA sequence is TGCGCCAGCAAGAGGGACTTCGACGCGGAGACCCAGTACTTC. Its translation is CASKRDFDAETQYF.